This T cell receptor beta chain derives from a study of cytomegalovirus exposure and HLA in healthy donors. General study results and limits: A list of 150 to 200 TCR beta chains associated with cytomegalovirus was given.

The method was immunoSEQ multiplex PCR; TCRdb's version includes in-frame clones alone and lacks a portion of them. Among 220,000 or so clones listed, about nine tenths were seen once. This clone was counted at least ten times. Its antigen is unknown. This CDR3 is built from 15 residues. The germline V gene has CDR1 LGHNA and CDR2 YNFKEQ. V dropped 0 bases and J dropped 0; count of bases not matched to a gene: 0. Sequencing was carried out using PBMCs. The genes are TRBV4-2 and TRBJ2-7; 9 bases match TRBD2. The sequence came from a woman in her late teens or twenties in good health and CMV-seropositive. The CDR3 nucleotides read TGTGCCAGCAGCCAAGATAGCGGGAGCTCCTACGAGCAGTACTTC. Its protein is CASSQDSGSSYEQYF.